The 21 T cell receptor beta chains presented below share a single source sample, sequenced in a study of glioma-infiltrating T cells. Amplification of TCR alpha and beta CDR3 regions from RNA used iRepertoire nested multiplex PCR. TCRdb passed the multiplex PCR reads through MiXCR, listing each CDR3 protein once. The sample contains tens of thousands of distinct CDR3 sequences, roughly 23% of which appear only once. Specimen: glioma tissue, nonneoplastic brain tissue, or PBMCs (not recorded which). These receptors all come from a human donor with low-grade glioma or glioblastoma, undergoing nonglioma brain surgery, or in good health (not recorded which).

By share, this clonotype ranks as medium-sized (0.01 to 0.1%). This chain connects TRBV27 to TRBJ2-7, with TRBD1 matching over 8 bases. Germline V gene sequence: CDR1 MNHEY, CDR2 SMNVEV (reference sequence). Unmatched junction bases numbered 4, after V lost 2 bases and J lost 7 bases. This CDR3 spans 13 amino acids. The CDR3 nucleotides are TGTGCCAGCAGTTTAAGACAGGGGAGGGAGCAGTACTTC. The encoded protein is CASSLRQGREQYF.

Ten or more counts support this clonotype. CDR3 DNA: TGCAGTGCAATCAGGGAGGGAGATCAGCCCCAGCATTTT. This translates into CSAIREGDQPQHF. The V call is TRBV20-1, the J call TRBJ1-5; TRBD1 is a possible D gene (5 bases). There are 13 residues in the CDR3. The V end lost 6 bases, the J end lost 5 bases, and 14 bases lay between the germline ends. Germline CDR1 is DFQATT and CDR2 is SNEGSKA (reference sequence).

This clonotype came up once. A much larger clone differs by one base, so this may be a read error. The CDR3 bases are TGTGCCAGAAGCCCTCCGAGGGGAGGCAGGGAGACCCAGTACTTC. It is translated as CARSPPRGGRETQYF. J is TRBJ2-5 and V is TRBV7-9; a possible D gene is TRBD2 (6 bases). Germline CDR1 is SEHNR and CDR2 is FQNEAQ (reference sequence). Between the trimmed V and J ends, which lost 9 bases and 5 bases, there was a span of 22 bases. This CDR3 spans 15 amino acids.

This chain uses TRBV7-7 with TRBJ2-3; perhaps TRBD2 as D (6 bases). The germline gives CDR1 SSHAT, CDR2 FNYEAQ (reference sequence). This CDR3 contains 14 residues. Trimming cost V 5 bases and J 0 bases, with 9 bases left between them. Here the CDR3 reads CASSDSGSTDTQYF. CDR3 DNA: TGTGCCAGCAGCGATAGCGGTAGCACAGATACGCAGTATTTT.

This clonotype occurred a few times. This rearrangement joins TRBV7-9 to TRBJ2-2; D is ambiguous. V was trimmed by 3 bases and J by 8 bases, leaving 7 bases between them. The CDR3 has 12 residues. In germline, CDR1 is SEHNR, CDR2 FQNEAQ (reference sequence). In DNA, the CDR3 is TGTGCCAGCAGCTTCTTATCTGGGGAGCTGTTTTTT. As protein: CASSFLSGELFF.

Many counts were recorded for this clonotype. The chain recombines TRBV20-1 with TRBJ2-3; no clear D gene. The CDR3 is 13 amino acids. Germline-derived CDR1 and CDR2 are DFQATT and SNEGSKA (reference sequence). Trimming cost V 3 bases and J 0 bases, with 7 bases left between them. CDR3 loop: CSASVFSTDTQYF. DNA for the CDR3: TGCAGTGCTAGTGTATTTAGCACAGATACGCAGTATTTT.

This clonotype has ten or more counts. The V gene is TRBV29-1, the J gene TRBJ1-3; D may be TRBD1 (5 bases). This CDR3 comprises 12 residues. CDR1 and CDR2 from the germline V gene are SQVTM and ANQGSEA. The V and J ends lost 6 bases and 1 base respectively, with 7 bases between them. The CDR3 loop reads CSVQGSGNTIYF. CDR3 in DNA: TGCAGCGTCCAGGGTTCTGGAAACACCATATATTTT.

The chain uses TRBV7-9 and TRBJ1-3; 8 bases are a match to TRBD1. This CDR3 has 15 amino acids. Per germline, CDR1 SEHNR and CDR2 FQNEAQ (reference sequence). Trimming at V came to 4 bases and at J to 4 bases, leaving 6 bases not matched to a gene. In DNA, the CDR3 is TGTGCCAGCAGCTCGCAGGGGGCAGGAGGAAACACCATATATTTT. Amino acids: CASSSQGAGGNTIYF.

This clonotype was counted many times. The rearrangement links TRBV7-9 to TRBJ2-7; D call uncertain. CDR3 length: 14 amino acids. Trimming took 1 base from V and 1 from J, leaving 8 bases between them. Germline V gene data show CDR1 as SEHNR and CDR2 as FQNEAQ (reference sequence). Here the CDR3 DNA reads TGTGCCAGCAGCTTAGGGCGGAATTCCTACGAGCAGTACTTC. Translating gives CASSLGRNSYEQYF.

Worth noting for this clonotype: This could be a read error, since a much larger clone is one nucleotide away. This CDR3 fails to terminate in the conserved phenylalanine or tryptophan, so it likely reflects a read error. The chain links TRBV11-2 to TRBJ1-1; maybe TRBD1 (5 bases). Per the germline V gene, CDR1 is SGHAT and CDR2 is FQNNGV. The V end lost 5 bases, the J end lost 2 bases, and 12 bases lay between the germline ends. This CDR3 contains 14 residues. CDR3 amino acids: CASSKSGGNTEAFL. For the CDR3, the DNA is TGTGCCAGCAGCAAAAGCGGGGGAAACACTGAAGCTTTCCTT.

Worth noting for this clonotype: This could be a read error, since a much larger clone is one nucleotide away. This chain links TRBV19 with TRBJ1-5; D possibly corresponds to TRBD1 (6 bases). From germline, CDR1 is LNHDA and CDR2 SQIVND (reference sequence). The CDR3 totals 14 residues. The CDR3 loop is CASGIGGSNRPQHF. CDR3 DNA sequence: TGTGCCAGTGGGATAGGGGGGAGCAATCGGCCCCAGCATTTT. The complete variable domain, with remaining parts taken from reference TRBV19 and TRBJ1-5, reads DGGITQSPKYLFRKEGQNVTLSCEQNLNHDAMYWYRQDPGQGLRLIYYSQIVNDFQKGDIAEGYSVSREKKESFPLTVTSAQKNPTAFYLCASGIGGSNRPQHFGDGTRLSIL.

For this clonotype: This may come from a read error, since a much larger clone is one base off. This rearrangement joins TRBV6-1 to TRBJ1-1; D might be TRBD1 (6 bases). This CDR3 region has 14 residues. Per the germline V gene, CDR1 is MNHNS and CDR2 is SASEGT. The CDR3 reads CAISDFGGGTGAFF. The CDR3 DNA is TGTGCCATCAGTGATTTCGGGGGCGGCACTGGAGCTTTCTTT.

Many counts were recorded for this clonotype. The chain employs TRBV11-2 and TRBJ2-3, with TRBD2 identical over 9 bases. Germline CDR1 is SGHAT and CDR2 is FQNNGV. This CDR3 is built from 17 residues. V shed 1 base, J shed 1 base, and the junction held 6 bases outside the gene matches. DNA for the CDR3: TGTGCCAGCAGCTTAGGTTTGGGACTAGCCCGCACAGATACGCAGTATTTT. Translating it yields CASSLGLGLARTDTQYF.

With respect to this clonotype: Just one base apart from a much larger clone, this may be a read error. The CDR3 does not end in the conserved phenylalanine or tryptophan, so this is likely a read error. The CDR3 loop is CSAGLPDNYGYTL. DNA for the CDR3: TGCAGTGCTGGACTTCCGGATAACTATGGCTACACCCTC. The V gene is TRBV20-1, the J gene TRBJ1-2; D gene uncertain. CDR3 size: 13 residues. From germline, CDR1 is DFQATT and CDR2 SNEGSKA (reference sequence). Trimming left V 5 bases short and J 1 base short, with 11 bases between.

In this sample, this clonotype turned up many times. CDR3 amino acids: CSVEKTGNTEAFF. The CDR3 region has the DNA TGCAGCGTTGAAAAGACAGGTAACACTGAAGCTTTCTTT. This sequence joins TRBV29-1 and TRBJ1-1; tentative D call: TRBD1 (6 bases). Trimming cost V 2 bases and J 2 bases, with 9 bases left between them. CDR1 and CDR2 from the germline V gene are SQVTM and ANQGSEA. The CDR3 length is 13 residues.

In this sample, this clonotype turned up many times. The chain uses TRBV2 and TRBJ2-3; tentatively, D is TRBD1 (5 bases). CDR1 is SNHLY, CDR2 FYNNEI, per germline. The CDR3 contains 14 residues. V was clipped by 5 bases and J by 1 base, with 10 bases between them. CDR3 nucleotides: TGTGCCAGCAGTAGAACAGGCGGCACAGATACGCAGTATTTT. It encodes CASSRTGGTDTQYF. The complete variable domain, with remaining parts taken from reference TRBV2 and TRBJ2-3, reads EPEVTQTPSHQVTQMGQEVILRCVPISNHLYFYWYRQILGQKVEFLVSFYNNEISEKSEIFDDQFSVERPDGSNFTLKIRSTKLEDSAMYFCASSRTGGTDTQYFGPGTRLTVL.

This clonotype was detected ten times or more. V usage is TRBV20-1 and J usage is TRBJ2-1; D is unclear. The CDR3 has 16 amino acids. The germline V gene encodes CDR1 DFQATT and CDR2 SNEGSKA (reference sequence). Trimming cost V 5 bases and J 5 bases, with 22 bases left between them. CDR3 loop: CSALPLEWVFNNEQFF. The CDR3 DNA reads TGCAGTGCTCTGCCCCTGGAATGGGTCTTTAACAATGAGCAGTTCTTC.

A word on this clonotype: A much larger clone differs by one base, so this may be a read error. The J gene is TRBJ1-1, the V gene TRBV29-1; TRBD1 agrees at 9 bases. Per germline, CDR1 SQVTM and CDR2 ANQGSEA. This CDR3 is 13 amino acids long. In DNA form, the CDR3 reads TGCAGCGTGCCGGGACAGGGCCACACTGAAGCTCTCTTT. This translates into CSVPGQGHTEALF.

In this sample, this clonotype turned up many times. This chain links TRBV24-1 with TRBJ2-1; D remains unclear. Looked up from germline, CDR1 is KGHDR and CDR2 is SFDVKD. The CDR3 has 13 residues. Deletions cut 0 bases from V and 5 bases from J, with 4 bases between. CDR3 in amino acids: CATSDLNDNEQFF. CDR3 in DNA: TGTGCCACCAGTGATTTGAACGACAATGAGCAGTTCTTC.

Only a few counts were recorded for this clonotype. Just one base apart from a much larger clone, this may be a read error. Because the CDR3 is missing its conserved closing phenylalanine or tryptophan, this is likely a read error. V is TRBV6-6 and J is TRBJ1-2, with no clear D. Germline assignment: CDR1 MNHNY and CDR2 SVGAGI (reference sequence). This CDR3 comprises 14 residues. V lost 0 bases, J lost 5 bases, and 10 bases lay in between. CDR3 nucleotides: TGTGCCAGCAGTTACTCTACACAACTTTATGGCTACACCCTC. Its protein is CASSYSTQLYGYTL.

This clonotype appeared many times. J is TRBJ2-3 and V is TRBV4-2; 11 bases align to TRBD2. With V trimmed by 1 base and J by 2 bases, 5 bases remained unmatched. CDR3 length: 17 amino acids. Germline lookup yields CDR1 LGHNA and CDR2 YNFKEQ. CDR3 residues: CASSQAASGGYTDTQYF. CDR3 bases: TGTGCCAGCAGCCAAGCGGCTAGCGGGGGGTACACAGATACGCAGTATTTT.